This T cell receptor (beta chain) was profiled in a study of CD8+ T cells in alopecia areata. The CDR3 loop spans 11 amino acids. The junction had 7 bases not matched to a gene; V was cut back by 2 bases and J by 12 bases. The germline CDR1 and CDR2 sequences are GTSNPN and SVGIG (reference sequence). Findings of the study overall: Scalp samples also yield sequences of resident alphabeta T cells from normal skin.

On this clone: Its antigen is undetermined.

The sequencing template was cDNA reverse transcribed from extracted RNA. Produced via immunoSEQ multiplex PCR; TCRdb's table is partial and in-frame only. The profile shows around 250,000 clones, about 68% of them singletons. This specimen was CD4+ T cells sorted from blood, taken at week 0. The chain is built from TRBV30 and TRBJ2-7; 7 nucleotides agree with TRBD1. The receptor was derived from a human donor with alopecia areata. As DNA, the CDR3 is TGTGCCTGGAGTATCACAGGGGTCGCGTACTTC. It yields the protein CAWSITGVAYF. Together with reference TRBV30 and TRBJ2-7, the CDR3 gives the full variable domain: SQTIHQWPATLVQPVGSPLSLECTVEGTSNPNLYWYRQAAGRGLQLLFYSVGIGQISSEVPQNLSASRPQDRQFILSSKKLLLSDSGFYLCAWSITGVAYFGPGTRLTVT.